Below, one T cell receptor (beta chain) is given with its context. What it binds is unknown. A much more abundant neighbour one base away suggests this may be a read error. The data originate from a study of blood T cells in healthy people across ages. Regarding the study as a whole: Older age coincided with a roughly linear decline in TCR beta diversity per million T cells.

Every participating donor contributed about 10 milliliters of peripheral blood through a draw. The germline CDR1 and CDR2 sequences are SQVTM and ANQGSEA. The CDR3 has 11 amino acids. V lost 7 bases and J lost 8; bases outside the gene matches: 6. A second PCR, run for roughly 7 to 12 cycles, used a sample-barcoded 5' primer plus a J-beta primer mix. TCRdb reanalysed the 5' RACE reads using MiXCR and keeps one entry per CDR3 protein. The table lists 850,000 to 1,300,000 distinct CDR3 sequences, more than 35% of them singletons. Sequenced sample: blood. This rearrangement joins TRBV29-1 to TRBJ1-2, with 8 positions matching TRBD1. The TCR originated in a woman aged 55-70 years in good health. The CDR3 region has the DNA TGCAGCGGTGGACAGGGAGGCGGCTACACCTTC. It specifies CSGGQGGGYTF.